These T cell receptor beta chains were read from a single sample in a study of blood T cell repertoires in COVID-19. TCRdb's copy holds only in-frame clones and misses some; the assay was immunoSEQ multiplex PCR. The data show approximately 300,000 clones, with around four fifths seen just once and around 3.9% held by the top ten. The sequenced material came from peripheral blood. The origin of the receptors is a woman between 50 and 59 years old with active or convalescent COVID-19. Both conserved end residues are part of each CDR3. Each record gives: J gene, V gene, D gene, clone size, CDR3 length, CDR3 protein, CDR3 DNA. D genes are given only for firm matches. The size of a clone is reported for some rows only, either as once, few or many, or as a class for expanded clones.

>TRBJ2-7|TRBV30|-|-|12
CAWSPSDRGQYF
TGTGCCTGGAGTCCTTCCGATAGGGGGCAGTACTTC
>TRBJ2-7|TRBV27|-|few|13
CASSYPRSYEQYF
TGTGCCAGCAGTTACCCTCGGTCCTACGAGCAGTACTTC
>TRBJ2-5|TRBV5-4|TRBD2|-|17
CASSPGTSGRRVETQYF
TGTGCCAGCAGCCCTGGGACTAGCGGGAGAAGGGTGGAGACCCAGTACTTC
>TRBJ1-2|TRBV28|-|-|16
CASSPGRWRGNYGYTF
TGTGCCAGCAGTCCCGGGAGGTGGAGGGGGAACTATGGCTACACCTTC
>TRBJ2-7|TRBV5-1|-|-|13
CASSSGLIYEQYF
TGCGCCAGCAGCTCGGGACTGATCTACGAGCAGTACTTC
>TRBJ2-7|TRBV28|TRBD1|few|15
CASSFTGTGGYEQYF
TGTGCCAGCAGTTTTACCGGGACAGGGGGCTACGAGCAGTACTTC
>TRBJ2-7|TRBV5-1|-|-|13
CASSLAGGLEQYF
TGCGCCAGCAGCTTGGCCGGGGGGCTTGAGCAGTACTTC
>TRBJ1-5|TRBV27|TRBD1|-|16
CASSGTGSGSGQPQHF
TGTGCCAGCAGTGGGACAGGTAGCGGTAGCGGTCAGCCCCAGCATTTT
>TRBJ2-1|TRBV6-5|TRBD2|-|15
CASSLGREGRSEQFF
TGTGCCAGCAGTTTGGGGCGGGAGGGCCGTAGTGAGCAGTTCTTC
>TRBJ2-3|TRBV3-1/TRBV3-2|-|-|12
CASSQGQGTQYF
TGTGCCAGCAGCCAAGGGCAGGGGACGCAGTATTTT
>TRBJ2-2|TRBV9|TRBD2|-|14
CASGAGLYTGELFF
TGTGCCAGCGGAGCGGGACTCTACACCGGGGAGCTGTTTTTT
>TRBJ1-3|TRBV28|-|once|16
CASSFGPLSSGNTIYF
TGTGCCAGCAGTTTCGGTCCCCTTAGCTCTGGAAACACCATATATTTT
>TRBJ2-1|TRBV5-1|TRBD2|-|16
CASSLLGTSGNNEQFF
TGCGCCAGCAGCTTGCTGGGGACTAGCGGAAACAATGAGCAGTTCTTC
>TRBJ1-1|TRBV19|-|-|13
CASSVQEGTEAFF
TGTGCCAGTAGTGTCCAGGAGGGCACTGAAGCTTTCTTT
>TRBJ2-7|TRBV5-5|-|-|15
CASSLYYRDFYEQYF
TGTGCCAGCAGCTTATACTACAGGGATTTCTACGAGCAGTACTTC
>TRBJ1-6|TRBV7-9|TRBD1|-|18
CASSLWRQGLSYNSPLHF
TGTGCCAGCAGCTTGTGGAGACAGGGTCTCTCCTATAATTCACCCCTCCACTTT
>TRBJ1-3|TRBV3-1/TRBV3-2|-|-|16
CASSQDHGGTGNTIYF
TGTGCCAGCAGCCAAGATCACGGGGGGACTGGAAACACCATATATTTT
>TRBJ2-3|TRBV28|TRBD2|-|16
CASSPFGTSVGDTQYF
TGTGCCAGCAGTCCCTTCGGGACTAGCGTGGGAGATACGCAGTATTTT
>TRBJ2-3|TRBV5-4|-|-|13
CASKGASTDTQYF
TGTGCCAGCAAAGGGGCTAGCACAGATACGCAGTATTTT
>TRBJ2-1|TRBV5-6|TRBD2|-|18
CASSLDARLAGGSNEQFF
TGTGCCAGCAGCTTGGATGCCCGACTAGCGGGAGGTTCGAATGAGCAGTTCTTC
>TRBJ1-1|TRBV11-2|-|-|13
CASSSGVNTEAFF
TGTGCCAGCAGCTCCGGGGTGAACACTGAAGCTTTCTTT
>TRBJ2-7|TRBV7-7|-|-|13
CASSPGASYEQYF
TGTGCTAGCAGCCCCGGAGCCTCCTACGAGCAGTACTTC
>TRBJ1-2|TRBV28|-|-|12
CATMDTNYGYTF
TGTGCCACCATGGACACTAACTATGGCTACACCTTC
>TRBJ1-2|TRBV19|-|-|16
CASSTRLEASKQGYTF
TGTGCCAGTAGTACCCGGCTGGAAGCCTCAAAACAGGGCTACACCTTC
>TRBJ1-4|TRBV19|TRBD1|-|16
CASTRIPGQSGEKLFF
TGTGCCAGTACCAGGATTCCGGGACAGTCAGGGGAAAAACTGTTTTTT
>TRBJ1-2|TRBV9|TRBD1|many|15
CASSPGTGGPYGYTF
TGTGCCAGCAGCCCGGGGACAGGGGGCCCCTATGGCTACACCTTC
>TRBJ1-3|TRBV28|TRBD1|-|14
CASSLQGVSDTIYF
TGTGCCAGCAGTTTACAGGGGGTTTCAGACACCATATATTTT
>TRBJ1-2|TRBV5-4|TRBD1|-|14
CASSRTGTDYGYTF
TGTGCCAGCAGCAGAACCGGGACAGACTATGGCTACACCTTC
>TRBJ1-4|TRBV18|-|-|17
CASSQNAERTAGGISFF
TGTGCCAGCTCACAGAACGCCGAGCGGACGGCCGGAGGGATTAGTTTTTTT
>TRBJ1-3|TRBV15|TRBD1|-|15
CATSRGQGGGNTIYF
TGTGCCACCAGCAGAGGACAGGGTGGTGGAAACACCATATATTTT
>TRBJ2-3|TRBV7-2|TRBD2|-|16
CASSLRSGRAADTQYF
TGTGCCAGCAGCTTACGCAGCGGGAGGGCCGCAGATACGCAGTATTTT
>TRBJ2-7|TRBV9|-|-|17
CASSGSPPRAGSGEQYF
TGTGCCAGCAGCGGTTCTCCCCCTCGGGCCGGAAGCGGCGAGCAGTACTTC
>TRBJ1-5|TRBV5-5|-|once|15
CASSLDGDSNQPQHF
TGTGCCAGCAGCCTAGACGGAGATAGCAATCAGCCCCAGCATTTT
>TRBJ2-2|TRBV9|-|-|17
CASSVEEREWGTGELFF
TGTGCCAGCAGCGTAGAGGAGAGGGAGTGGGGCACCGGGGAGCTGTTTTTT
>TRBJ2-2|TRBV5-5|-|-|15
CASSLGTVPTGELFF
TGTGCCAGCAGCCTCGGGACTGTTCCCACCGGGGAGCTGTTTTTT
>TRBJ2-3|TRBV7-9|-|-|12
CASSVTTDTQYF
TGTGCCAGCAGCGTAACTACAGATACGCAGTATTTT
>TRBJ2-4|TRBV5-4|-|once|15
CASSLKGGAKNIQYF
TGTGCCAGCAGCTTGAAAGGAGGGGCCAAAAACATTCAGTACTTC
>TRBJ1-1|TRBV7-9|TRBD1|-|15
CASSLRQGGYTEAFF
TGTGCCAGCAGTTTACGACAGGGGGGGTACACTGAAGCTTTCTTT
>TRBJ2-5|TRBV25-1|TRBD2|-|16
CASSATLGTNRETQYF
TGTGCCAGCAGTGCAACCTTAGGGACTAACAGAGAGACCCAGTACTTC
>TRBJ1-1|TRBV15|TRBD1|-|14
CATSSPQGVVEAFF
TGTGCCACCAGCAGTCCTCAGGGGGTTGTTGAAGCTTTCTTT
>TRBJ2-3|TRBV2|-|-|12
CAIWRETDTQYF
TGTGCCATATGGAGGGAGACAGATACGCAGTATTTT
>TRBJ2-1|TRBV15|-|once|15
CATSGTRTGLNEQFF
TGTGCCACCAGCGGAACTAGGACTGGTCTTAATGAGCAGTTCTTC
>TRBJ2-1|TRBV2|-|-|16
CASTRQAGSSYNEQFF
TGTGCCAGCACCCGACAGGCAGGGAGCTCCTACAATGAGCAGTTCTTC
>TRBJ2-1|TRBV28|TRBD1|-|14
CAILRGQENNEQFF
TGTGCCATCCTCCGCGGACAGGAGAACAATGAGCAGTTCTTC
>TRBJ2-1|TRBV12-3/TRBV12-4|TRBD2|-|12
CASSRTSNEQFF
TGTGCCAGCAGTCGGACTAGCAATGAGCAGTTCTTC
>TRBJ2-1|TRBV20-1|-|-|11
CSAGGLDEQFF
TGCAGTGCCGGGGGACTGGATGAGCAGTTCTTC
>TRBJ2-2|TRBV19|TRBD2|-|17
CASTRRVAGGNTGELFF
TGTGCCAGTACCCGGCGGGTAGCGGGAGGGAACACCGGGGAGCTGTTTTTT
>TRBJ1-5|TRBV30|-|-|15
CAWSLGGYGNQPQHF
TGTGCCTGGAGCCTAGGGGGATATGGCAATCAGCCCCAGCATTTT
>TRBJ2-3|TRBV5-4|TRBD2|-|19
CASHRAGTSGTRNTDTQYF
TGTGCCAGCCACCGGGCCGGGACTAGCGGGACCCGAAACACAGATACGCAGTATTTT
>TRBJ1-1|TRBV29-1|TRBD1|-|14
CSVGGDRANTEAFF
TGCAGCGTTGGGGGCGACAGGGCGAACACTGAAGCTTTCTTT
>TRBJ2-5|TRBV5-1|TRBD2|-|13
CASEAGGGETQYF
TGCGCCAGCGAAGCGGGAGGAGGAGAGACCCAGTACTTC